A single sample gave rise to the 13 T cell receptor beta chains below, sequenced in a study of Ad26.COV2.S vaccination and SARS-CoV-2 variants. Treatment defined: around 19 received Ad26.COV2.S at low or high dose, single or two shots; about 5 received placebo; per-sample allocation not given. Samples analyzed were those drawn on day 63 after the first vaccine or placebo injection. Method: immunoSEQ multiplex PCR; TCRdb's copy keeps in-frame clones and lacks some. The table has roughly 450,000 clones, over 75% seen once; the top ten hold 10% to 15%. The sample here was peripheral blood, taken in a trial of Ad26.COV2.S vaccine versus placebo. These receptors all come from a person aged 18-60 years who received the Ad26.COV2.S COVID-19 vaccine or a placebo.

V gene TRBV6-1 combines with J gene TRBJ1-5; D not certain. The CDR3 runs to 12 residues. CDR1 and CDR2 (germline): MNHNS, SASEGT. V was pared by 3 bases and J by 9 bases, with 9 bases between. The CDR3 DNA follows: TGTGCCAGCAGTGAGGGGAACTTGCCCCAGCATTTT. Amino acid sequence: CASSEGNLPQHF.

The chain links TRBV7-9 to TRBJ2-7; no clear D. The CDR3 is made up of 12 amino acids. With 5 bases removed from V and 0 bases from J, the gap between germline ends came to 5 bases. Per the germline V gene, CDR1 is SEHNR and CDR2 is FQNEAQ (reference sequence). CDR3 loop: CASSVSSYEQYF. CDR3 DNA sequence: TGTGCCAGCAGCGTGAGCTCCTACGAGCAGTACTTC.

The chain has TRBV7-9 and TRBJ2-3; possible D gene TRBD1, 6 bases. There are 12 residues in the CDR3. V lost 10 bases and J 4 bases, leaving 12 bases between the germline ends. CDR1 is SEHNR, CDR2 FQNEAQ, per germline (reference sequence). Written as DNA, the CDR3 is TGTGCCACCCAGGGGCCGGCAGATACGCAGTATTTT. Amino acid sequence: CATQGPADTQYF.

The gene calls are TRBV6-2 or TRBV6-3 and TRBJ1-2, with D possibly being TRBD1 (6 bases). The CDR3 is 18 residues long. Per germline, CDR1 MNHEY and CDR2 SVGEGT. V was clipped by 5 bases and J by 1 base, with 23 bases between them. In DNA, the CDR3 is TGTGCCAGCAGTGACATCCGGGACACCTCCCCCCTTAACTATGGCTACACCTTC. This encodes CASSDIRDTSPLNYGYTF.

This clone showed up just once. The chain couples TRBV19 to TRBJ2-2; tentative D call: TRBD2 (5 bases). V gave up 7 bases and J gave up 2 bases, with 11 bases separating them. The CDR3 runs to 14 residues. The V gene's germline CDR1 is LNHDA and CDR2 SQIVND (reference sequence). CDR3 sequence reads: CASMGDLNTGELFF. CDR3 DNA sequence: TGTGCCAGTATGGGAGATCTCAACACCGGGGAGCTGTTTTTT.

This clone was picked up one time. This chain connects TRBV28 to TRBJ1-1; 11 nucleotides agree with TRBD1. The CDR3 consists of 16 residues. Germline trimming cut 2 bases from V and 4 bases from J; bases unmatched to any gene: 6. Germline values: CDR1 MDHEN, CDR2 SYDVKM. The CDR3 region is CASSLRTGGAGTEAFF. CDR3 DNA: TGTGCCAGCAGTTTACGGACAGGGGGCGCCGGCACTGAAGCTTTCTTT.

V is TRBV7-9 and J is TRBJ2-1, with no clear D. Germline loops: CDR1 SEHNR, CDR2 FQNEAQ (reference sequence). The CDR3 loop spans 16 amino acids. Trimming shortened V by 5 bases and J by 0 bases, and 14 bases separated the two germline ends. CDR3 sequence: CASSIISVPSYNEQFF. CDR3 nucleotide sequence: TGTGCCAGCAGCATTATATCGGTACCCTCCTACAATGAGCAGTTCTTC.

The chain links TRBV30 to TRBJ2-7, with D possibly TRBD1 on 7 matching bases. The CDR3 consists of 14 residues. The germline V gene encodes CDR1 GTSNPN and CDR2 SVGIG (reference sequence). The V end was cut by 2 bases, the J end by 1 base, with 12 bases between. The CDR3 is CAWSRQGGSYEQYF. In nucleotides, the CDR3 is TGTGCCTGGAGTCGACAGGGAGGATCCTACGAGCAGTACTTC.

The rearrangement joins TRBV11-3 to TRBJ1-1, with D unresolved. Trimming took 0 bases from V and 1 from J, leaving 6 bases between them. The CDR3 consists of 14 residues. The germline V gene has CDR1 SGHNT and CDR2 YENEEA. The CDR3, as DNA: TGTGCCAGCAGCTTAGATCAAGGGAACACTGAAGCTTTCTTT. Amino acid sequence: CASSLDQGNTEAFF.

The rearrangement uses TRBV18 and TRBJ1-3; tentatively, D is TRBD1 (5 bases). The V gene's germline CDR1 is KGHSH and CDR2 LQKENI. The length of the CDR3 is 17 residues. Trimming left V 3 bases short and J 2 bases short, with 17 bases between. The CDR3 DNA sequence: TGTGCCAGCTCACCGCGGGGCTCGGGATCCGCTGGAAACACCATATATTTT. It translates to CASSPRGSGSAGNTIYF.

CDR3 nucleotide sequence: TGTGCCATCAGCCAAACACAGGGATCGGTAGACTATGGCTACACCTTC. This gives the protein CAISQTQGSVDYGYTF. V gene TRBV10-3 combines with J gene TRBJ1-2; D is perhaps TRBD1 (6 bases). This CDR3 has 16 amino acids. Germline V lookup: CDR1 ENHRY, CDR2 SYGVKD. V dropped 6 bases and J dropped 3 bases, with 20 bases sitting between them.

V gene TRBV28 combines with J gene TRBJ1-4; 8 nucleotides line up with TRBD1. The V and J ends lost 4 bases and 6 bases, in that order; junction bases with no gene match: 4. This CDR3 has 14 amino acids. Germline assignment: CDR1 MDHEN and CDR2 SYDVKM. The CDR3 DNA reads as TGTGCCAGCAGTTACGACAGGGGTGATGAAAAACTGTTTTTT. This codes for CASSYDRGDEKLFF.

V is TRBV21-1 and J is TRBJ2-4; the table calls TRBD1, which could not be checked here. TRBV21-1 is recorded as a pseudogene. This CDR3 region has 16 residues. CDR3 DNA: TGTGCCAGCAGCAAAAAGACAGGGGCAGGCAAAAACATTCAGTACTTC. Translating it yields CASSKKTGAGKNIQYF.